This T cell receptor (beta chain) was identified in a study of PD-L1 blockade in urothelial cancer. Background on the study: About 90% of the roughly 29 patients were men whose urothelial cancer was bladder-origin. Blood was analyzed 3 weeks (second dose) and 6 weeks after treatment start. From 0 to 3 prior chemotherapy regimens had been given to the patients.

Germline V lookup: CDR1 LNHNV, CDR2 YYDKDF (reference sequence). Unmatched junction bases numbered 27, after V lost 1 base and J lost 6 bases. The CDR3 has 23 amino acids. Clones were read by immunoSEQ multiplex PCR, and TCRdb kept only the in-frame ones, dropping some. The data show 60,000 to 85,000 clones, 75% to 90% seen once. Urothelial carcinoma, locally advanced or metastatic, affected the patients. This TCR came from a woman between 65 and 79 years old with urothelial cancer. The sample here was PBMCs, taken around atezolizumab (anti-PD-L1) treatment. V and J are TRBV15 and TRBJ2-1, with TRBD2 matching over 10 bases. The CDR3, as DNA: TGTGCCACCAGCAGAGCAGTTGGCGGTGTGGCGTACGGGATAGCGGGGGGTTCCAATGAGCAGTTCTTC. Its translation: CATSRAVGGVAYGIAGGSNEQFF.